Below, one TCR beta chain is given with its context. This clone appeared a few times. Its specific antigen is unknown. No much larger clone is present one base from it, and per-base qualities are unavailable. Library preparation was by the immunoSEQ multiplex PCR assay. The multiplex PCR relied on a mix of 60 forward primers for TCR Vbeta segments and 13 reverse primers for TCR Jbeta segments. A multiplex PCR assay on genomic DNA amplified the CDR3 region of rearranged TCR beta genes. The amplified TCR beta libraries were sequenced on the Illumina HiSeq System as 87-base-pair reads. In the paper's pipeline: A later analysis counted approximately 76 million unique TCR beta chains across the 670 or so repertoires, and approximately 11 million of these chains were shared by at least two donors. To remove PCR and sequencing errors, raw reads were error-corrected and collapsed into unique sequences using a nearest-neighbor algorithm that merged closely related sequences. V, D and J gene segments were assigned by aligning CDR3 sequences to IMGT reference sequences. For a sequence to be retained, a match of at least six nucleotides to both a V gene segment and a J gene segment was required. Rearrangements were classified as productive when the CDR3 lacked stop codons and remained in frame with V and J, and all other rearrangements were classified as non-productive. CDR3 was defined according to IMGT convention as the region running from the second conserved V-encoded cysteine to the conserved J-encoded phenylalanine. The earlier analysis of more than 450 of the donors excluded sequences that lacked an unambiguous match to a single V gene segment. An earlier analysis of approximately 590 of the donors classified V segments as functional when productive rearrangements were above 56.7% and as segregating when the standard deviation between donors was above 5%. A statistical classification framework was built for diagnosing cytomegalovirus status from the catalog of TCR beta chain sequences. V and J gene assignment, in a later analysis, came from comparing TCR nucleotide sequences with IMGT/GENE-DB human TR gene sequences. The TCRdist pipeline was used in a later analysis to assign CDR3 sequences and most-parsimonious VDJ recombination scenarios. In a later analysis, each TCR beta chain was defined by its CDR3 amino acid sequence together with its V-gene family, and reads without a unique V-gene family were excluded. In a later analysis, around 600 highly shared, low-generation-probability nucleotide sequences were removed to address suspected cross-contamination and a sequencing artifact. A later analysis calculated a clonal expansion index for each public chain from normalized within-repertoire ranks of inferred template counts. A later analysis computed generation probabilities with a VDJ recombination model fitted to out-of-frame rearrangements, and checked the results against IGoR. A later analysis scored TCR-TCR, TCR-HLA and TCR-CMV co-occurrence with hypergeometric tests, applying a repertoire-size bias correction to TCR pairs. A later analysis estimated false discovery rates by permuting HLA or CMV assignments 20 times. In a later analysis, co-occurring TCRs were grouped using DBSCAN, and TCRdist sequence similarity was added for clustering within HLA-allele-positive subsets. Repertoires with fewer than 30,000 or more than 120,000 public chains, plus five repertoires with anomalous nucleotide sharing, were excluded from co-occurrence clustering. In its TCRdb copy, this immuneACCESS table keeps in-frame sequences only and misses some clones. Where compared with another copy, unresolved V genes explain less than half of these, and the others have no known cause. That table is the source of V, J and clone size, and D and trimming were worked out from the DNA. The sample yields some 200,000 clones; approximately 70% were counted once. 1.5% to 2% of the sample is held by the ten biggest clonotypes.

Including cysteine and phenylalanine, the CDR3 has 17 amino acids. CDR3 DNA is the only sequence kept; it has 51 bases, read in frame from the first base. As encoded in the germline V gene (reference sequence), CDR1 is SGHNT while CDR2 is YYREEE. From V the trimming removes 0 bases and from J it removes 5 bases, while the gene matches leave 8 bases of the junction unaccounted for. The record originates from a study of cytomegalovirus exposure and HLA in healthy donors (dated by TCRdb to 2016 to 2017). In terms of the full investigation: According to an earlier analysis of several hundred of the donors, roughly 180 million T cells yielded 117 million unique TCR beta sequences and approximately 280 Gb of sequence data. A separate validation cohort of roughly 130 different subjects was used in addition to the 666-subject first cohort. In an earlier analysis of roughly 600 of the donors, high-throughput TCR beta sequencing was used to judge whether each TCR beta V gene segment behaved as functional or pseudogenic. High-throughput TCR immunosequencing, statistical association of individual TCRs with disease status, and machine learning were combined to predict cytomegalovirus infection status. The study aimed to test whether signatures of past pathogen exposure could be identified by cataloging public T cell receptors. Every discovery cohort repertoire had been produced on one sequencing platform. HLA typing covered class I and class II loci at four-digit resolution. Around 300 gigabases of sequencing data and tens of millions of unique TCR sequences were included in an early release covering roughly 700 HLA-typed donors. The later analysis used no new phenotypic data to find candidate immune exposures, relying instead on TCR beta sequences and their occurrence across donors. A later analysis re-examined previously published TCR beta repertoires from over 500 donors and added high-resolution HLA genotyping to investigate patterns of TCR occurrence. Across 398 genotyped donors of the cohort, an average of roughly 250,000 unique TCR beta nucleotide sequences per donor were sequenced, and around 19% of those sequences were non-productive. Among the approximately 400 genotyped donors, around 81% belonged to the genetic ancestry cluster associated with self-reported Caucasian donors. The number of typed donors differed by locus: roughly 629-640 for A, B, C, DRB1 and DQB1; approximately 520 for DQA1; 606 for DPA1; and about 450 for DPB1. Donor age, sex, ethnicity and CMV serostatus were compiled alongside the repertoire data. A later genetic analysis used genome-wide SNP genotypes for about three fifths of the 666 donors, treating that subset as a discovery cohort. The study used immunosequencing to profile the T cell repertoires of approximately 630 subjects and linked those repertoires to cytomegalovirus serostatus. A handful of DR-DQ haplotypes were treated as single units for association and clustering because of strong linkage in the cohort.

Findings and caveats that apply to the study as a whole: Across donors, most TCR sequences were observed very rarely, whereas some public TCRs were present in many individuals. Correlated functional status among segregating V segments might reflect linkage disequilibrium, but an unknown experimental factor could not be ruled out. An association between a missense DCLRE1C variant and V-gene and J-gene trimming of TCR beta chains was found in a later genetic analysis and replicated in an independent cohort. Sequencing depth was assumed to be roughly uniform across donors in the presence/absence analyses, though that assumption may not hold. Because counts were too low, more than 15 rarely observed V segments, including chromosome 9 orphons, were left out of the earlier analysis of approximately 580 of the donors. Compared with equally common non-associated chains, HLA-associated TCR beta chains in a later analysis were more clonally expanded and had lower generation probabilities. Three of the identified cytomegalovirus-associated TCR beta chains were confirmed in vitro to be specific for cytomegalovirus antigens. Because HLA typing was missing for some donors at each locus, association tests included only the typed subset. In a later analysis, most CMV-associated TCR beta chains were found to appear HLA-restricted, with HLA associations seemingly driven largely by CMV exposure. Because the 87-base-pair reads could not distinguish some IMGT-functional V segments, including TRBV6-2 and TRBV6-3, those segments were excluded. According to a later analysis, parvovirus B19, influenza, CMV and Epstein-Barr virus appeared linked to several top co-occurrence clusters. CMV serostatus was the only immune exposure information available for the cohort. An earlier analysis of around 540 of the donors showed that most TCR beta V segments appeared in productive rearrangements either about 87% or about 30% of the time, which broadly matched IMGT annotations. Strong co-occurrence of HLA alleles, especially DR and DQ, made assigning TCR associations to individual alleles difficult. In this cohort, only TCR beta chains were sequenced, and detectable features were limited by the absence of alpha or paired-chain data. A further reported finding was that TCR beta sequences accurately predicted the HLA-A and HLA-B alleles for most subjects in the first cohort. Compared with the 666-donor mean, donors in an Asian-associated ancestry cluster had fewer N-insertions in productive TCRs, according to a later genetic analysis. At a false discovery rate of 0.05, a later analysis linked 15,000 to 20,000 TCR beta sequences to specific HLA alleles. A total of fewer than 200 TCR beta chains were listed by the study as associated with cytomegalovirus. In a later analysis, the rate of TCR association differed among HLA loci, with DRB1 alleles having the most associated TCRs and HLA-C alleles having the fewest. The authors suggested that the approach could potentially be generalized to other disease states and immunological phenotypes. A cluster of highly shared sequence variants was judged likely to represent a technical artifact of the sequencing pipeline. The classifier was reported to diagnose cytomegalovirus status with high specificity and sensitivity in both the original cohort and the validation cohort.

In total, approximately 700 healthy bone marrow donors made up the cohort. At the time of sampling, all cohort members were nominally healthy, though unrecorded immune exposures were likely present. The donor was CMV seronegative and was included in the group of a few hundred seronegative cohort members. Each donor provided a peripheral blood sample, and peripheral blood mononuclear cells were used for TCR beta sequencing. The Qiagen DNeasy Blood Extraction Kit was used to extract genomic DNA from the blood cell samples. This chain joins TRBV5-4 to TRBJ2-1, with 10 bases in between that match TRBD2. The sample was PBMCs. The clonotype originates from a woman in her twenties or thirties in good health and CMV-seronegative. The DNA sequence reads TGTGCCAGCAGCTTGGGGGTCCTAGCGGGAGAGAACAATGAGCAGTTCTTC. The resulting protein is CASSLGVLAGENNEQFF. The full variable domain, with segments outside the CDR3 supplied by the reference TRBV5-4 and TRBJ2-1 proteins, appears as ETGVTQSPTHLIKTRGQQVTLRCSSQSGHNTVSWYQQALGQGPQFIFQYYREEENGRGNFPPRFSGLQFPNYSSELNVNALELDDSALYLCASSLGVLAGENNEQFFGPGTRLTVL.